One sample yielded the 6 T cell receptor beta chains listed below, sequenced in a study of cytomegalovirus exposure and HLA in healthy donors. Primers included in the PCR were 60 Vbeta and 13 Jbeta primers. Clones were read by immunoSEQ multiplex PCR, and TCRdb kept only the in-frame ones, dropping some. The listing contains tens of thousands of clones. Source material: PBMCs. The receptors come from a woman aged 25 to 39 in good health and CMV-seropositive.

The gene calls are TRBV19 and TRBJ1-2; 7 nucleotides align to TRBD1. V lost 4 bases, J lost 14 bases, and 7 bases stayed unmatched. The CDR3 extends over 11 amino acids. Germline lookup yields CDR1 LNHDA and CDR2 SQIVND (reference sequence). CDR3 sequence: CASSTGQDRTF. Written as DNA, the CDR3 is TGTGCCAGTAGTACCGGACAGGATAGAACCTTC.

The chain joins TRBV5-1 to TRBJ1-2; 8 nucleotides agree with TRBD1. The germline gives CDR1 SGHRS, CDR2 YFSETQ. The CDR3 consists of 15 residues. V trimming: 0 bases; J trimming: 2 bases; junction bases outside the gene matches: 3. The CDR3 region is CASSLGTGGNYGYTF. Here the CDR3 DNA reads TGCGCCAGCAGCTTGGGAACAGGGGGAAACTATGGCTACACCTTC.

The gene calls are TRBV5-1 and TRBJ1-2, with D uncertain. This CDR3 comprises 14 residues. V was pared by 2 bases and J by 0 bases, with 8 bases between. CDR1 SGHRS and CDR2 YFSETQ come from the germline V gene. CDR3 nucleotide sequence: TGCGCCAGCAGCTTCCGGGGATCTAACTATGGCTACACCTTC. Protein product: CASSFRGSNYGYTF.

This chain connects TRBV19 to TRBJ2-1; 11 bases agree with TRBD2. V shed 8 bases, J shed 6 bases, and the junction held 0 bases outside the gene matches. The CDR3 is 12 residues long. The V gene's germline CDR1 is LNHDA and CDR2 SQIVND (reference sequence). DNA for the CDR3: TGTGCCAGTGGGACTAGCGGCAATGAGCAGTTCTTC. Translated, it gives CASGTSGNEQFF.

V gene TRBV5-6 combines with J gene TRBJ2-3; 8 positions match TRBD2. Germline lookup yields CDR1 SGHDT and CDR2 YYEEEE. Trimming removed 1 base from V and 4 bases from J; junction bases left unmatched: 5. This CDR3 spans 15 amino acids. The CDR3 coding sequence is TGTGCCAGCAGCTTGCGGGGGGGAGCAGCAGATACGCAGTATTTT. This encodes CASSLRGGAADTQYF.

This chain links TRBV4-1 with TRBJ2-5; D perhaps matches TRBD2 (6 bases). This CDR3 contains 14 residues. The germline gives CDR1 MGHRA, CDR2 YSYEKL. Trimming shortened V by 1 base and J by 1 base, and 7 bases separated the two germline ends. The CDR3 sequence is CASSQGGAQETQYF. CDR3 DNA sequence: TGCGCCAGCAGCCAAGGCGGGGCCCAAGAGACCCAGTACTTC.